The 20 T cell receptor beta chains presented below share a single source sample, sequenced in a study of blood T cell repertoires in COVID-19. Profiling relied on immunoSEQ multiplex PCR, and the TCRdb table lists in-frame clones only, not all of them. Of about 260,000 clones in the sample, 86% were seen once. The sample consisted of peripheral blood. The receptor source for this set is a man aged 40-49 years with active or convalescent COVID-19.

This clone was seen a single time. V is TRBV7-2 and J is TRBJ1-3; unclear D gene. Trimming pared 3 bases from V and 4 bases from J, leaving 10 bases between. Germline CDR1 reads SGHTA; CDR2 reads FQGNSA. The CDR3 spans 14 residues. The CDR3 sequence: CASSFGGLGNTIYF. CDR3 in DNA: TGTGCCAGCAGCTTCGGAGGACTCGGAAACACCATATATTTT.

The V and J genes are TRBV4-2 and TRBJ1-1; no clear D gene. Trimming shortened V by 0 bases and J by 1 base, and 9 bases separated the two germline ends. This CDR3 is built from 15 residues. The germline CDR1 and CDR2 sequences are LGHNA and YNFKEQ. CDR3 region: CASSQDLGRNTEAFF. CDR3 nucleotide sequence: TGTGCCAGCAGCCAAGATCTAGGGAGGAACACTGAAGCTTTCTTT.

CDR3 loop: CASSLMGLAGYEQYF. In nucleotides, the CDR3 is TGTGCCAGCAGCTTAATGGGACTAGCGGGGTACGAGCAGTACTTC. This chain joins TRBV13 and TRBJ2-7, with TRBD2 matching over 13 bases. This CDR3 comprises 15 residues. J was trimmed by 4 bases and V by 2 bases; bases with no gene match: 2. Germline V CDR1 and CDR2: PRHDT, FYEKMQ (reference sequence).

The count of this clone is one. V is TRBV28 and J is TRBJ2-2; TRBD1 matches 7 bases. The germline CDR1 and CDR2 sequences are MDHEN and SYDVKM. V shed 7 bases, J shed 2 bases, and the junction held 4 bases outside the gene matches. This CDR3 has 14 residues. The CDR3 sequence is CASIRTGNTGELFF. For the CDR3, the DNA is TGTGCCAGCATAAGGACAGGAAACACCGGGGAGCTGTTTTTT.

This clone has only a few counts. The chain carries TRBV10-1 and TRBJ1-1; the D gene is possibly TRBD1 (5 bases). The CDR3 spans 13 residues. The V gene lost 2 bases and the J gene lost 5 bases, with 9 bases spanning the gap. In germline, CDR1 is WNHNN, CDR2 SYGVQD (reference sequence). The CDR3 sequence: CASSELTGTEAFF. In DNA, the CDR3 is TGCGCCAGCAGTGAGCTAACAGGAACTGAAGCTTTCTTT.

The CDR3 loop reads CASSRADRAQETQYF. DNA for the CDR3: TGCGCCAGCAGCCGGGCGGACAGGGCCCAAGAGACCCAGTACTTC. The genes are TRBV5-1 and TRBJ2-5, with 8 bases that match TRBD1. Germline V gene lookup returns CDR1 SGHRS and CDR2 YFSETQ. The CDR3 is 15 residues long. With 4 bases clipped from V and 1 base from J, the junction kept 6 bases outside the gene matches.

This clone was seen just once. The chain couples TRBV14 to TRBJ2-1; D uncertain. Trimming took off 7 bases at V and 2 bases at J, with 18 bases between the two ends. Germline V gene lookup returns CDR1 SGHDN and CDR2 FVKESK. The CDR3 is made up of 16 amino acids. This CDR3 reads CASTRPETETYNEQFF. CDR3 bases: TGTGCCAGCACCCGCCCGGAGACGGAAACCTACAATGAGCAGTTCTTC.

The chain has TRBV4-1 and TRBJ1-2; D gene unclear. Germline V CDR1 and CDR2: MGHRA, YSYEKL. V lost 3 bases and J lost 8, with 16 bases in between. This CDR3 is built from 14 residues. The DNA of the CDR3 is TGCGCCAGCAGCCAGTTCCACCTCGGCGGGGGCTACACCTTC. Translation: CASSQFHLGGGYTF.

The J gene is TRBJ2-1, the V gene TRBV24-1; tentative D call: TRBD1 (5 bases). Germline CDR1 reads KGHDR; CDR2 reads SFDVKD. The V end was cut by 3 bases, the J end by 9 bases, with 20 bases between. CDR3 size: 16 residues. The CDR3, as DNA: TGTGCCACCAGTGATACCAGGACACACCAACGTTCTGAGCAGTTCTTC. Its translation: CATSDTRTHQRSEQFF.

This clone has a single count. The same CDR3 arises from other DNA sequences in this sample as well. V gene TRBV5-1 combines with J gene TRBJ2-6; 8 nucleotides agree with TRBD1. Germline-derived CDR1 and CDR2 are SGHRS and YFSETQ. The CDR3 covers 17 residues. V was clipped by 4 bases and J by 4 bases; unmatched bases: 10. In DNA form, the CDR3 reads TGCGCCAGCAGCCCGGGTCAGGGGGCGGCCGGGGCCAACGTCCTGACTTTC. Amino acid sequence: CASSPGQGAAGANVLTF.

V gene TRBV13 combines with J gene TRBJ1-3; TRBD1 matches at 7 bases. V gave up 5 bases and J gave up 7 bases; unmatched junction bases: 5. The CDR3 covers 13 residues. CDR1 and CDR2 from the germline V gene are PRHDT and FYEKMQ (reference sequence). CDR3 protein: CASSPTGFNTIYF. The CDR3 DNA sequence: TGTGCCAGCAGCCCGACAGGGTTCAACACCATATATTTT.

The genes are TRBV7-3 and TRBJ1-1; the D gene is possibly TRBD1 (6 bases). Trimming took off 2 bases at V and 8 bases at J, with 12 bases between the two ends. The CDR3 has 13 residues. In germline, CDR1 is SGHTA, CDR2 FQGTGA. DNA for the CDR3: TGTGCCAGCAGCTTAGGGCAGGGGCGGGAAGCTTTCTTT. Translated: CASSLGQGREAFF.

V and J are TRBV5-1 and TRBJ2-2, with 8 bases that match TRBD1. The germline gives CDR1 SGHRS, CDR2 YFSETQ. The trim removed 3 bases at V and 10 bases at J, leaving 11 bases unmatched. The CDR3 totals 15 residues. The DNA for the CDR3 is TGCGCCAGCAGCTGGGACGGACAGGGAATCGAGGAGCTGTTTTTT. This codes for CASSWDGQGIEELFF.

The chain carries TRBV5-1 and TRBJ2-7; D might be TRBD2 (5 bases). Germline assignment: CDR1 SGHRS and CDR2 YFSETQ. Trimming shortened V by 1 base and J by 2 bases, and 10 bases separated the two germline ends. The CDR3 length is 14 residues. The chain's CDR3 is CASSLRGTPYEQYF. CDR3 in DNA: TGCGCCAGCAGCTTGCGGGGAACCCCCTACGAGCAGTACTTC.

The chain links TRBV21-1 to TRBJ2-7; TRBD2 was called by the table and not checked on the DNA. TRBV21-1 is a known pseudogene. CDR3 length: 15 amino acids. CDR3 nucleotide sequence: TGTGCCAGCAGCAGCGGACTAGCGTTCTCCTACGAGCAGTACTTC. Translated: CASSSGLAFSYEQYF.

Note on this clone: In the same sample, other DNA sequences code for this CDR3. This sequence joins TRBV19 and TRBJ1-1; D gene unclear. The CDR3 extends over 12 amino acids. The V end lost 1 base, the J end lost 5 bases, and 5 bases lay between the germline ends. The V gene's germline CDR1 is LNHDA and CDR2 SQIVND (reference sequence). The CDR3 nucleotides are TGTGCCAGTAGTATAGCCGGGACTGAAGCTTTCTTT. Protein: CASSIAGTEAFF.

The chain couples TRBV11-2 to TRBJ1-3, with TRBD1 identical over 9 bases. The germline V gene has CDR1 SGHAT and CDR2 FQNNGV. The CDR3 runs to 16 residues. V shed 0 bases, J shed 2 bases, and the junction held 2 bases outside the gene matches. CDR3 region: CASSLDGTGTGNTIYF. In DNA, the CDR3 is TGTGCCAGCAGCTTAGATGGGACAGGGACTGGAAACACCATATATTTT.

The CDR3 reads CASSGQAANTIYF. The CDR3, as DNA: TGTGCCAGCAGTGGACAGGCTGCAAACACCATATATTTT. The chain combines TRBV2 with TRBJ1-3; the D gene is possibly TRBD1 (6 bases). This CDR3 is built from 13 residues. Trimming took off 4 bases at V and 6 bases at J, with 10 bases between the two ends. In germline, CDR1 is SNHLY, CDR2 FYNNEI.

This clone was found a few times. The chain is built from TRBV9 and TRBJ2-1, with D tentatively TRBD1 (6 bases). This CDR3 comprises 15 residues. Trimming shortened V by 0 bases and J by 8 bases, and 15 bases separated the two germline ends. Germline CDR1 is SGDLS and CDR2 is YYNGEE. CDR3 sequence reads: CASSVGPGEIYEQFF. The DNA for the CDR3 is TGTGCCAGCAGCGTAGGGCCAGGGGAGATCTATGAGCAGTTCTTC. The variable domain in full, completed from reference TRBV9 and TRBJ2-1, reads DSGVTQTPKHLITATGQRVTLRCSPRSGDLSVYWYQQSLDQGLQFLIQYYNGEERAKGNILERFSAQQFPDLHSELNLSSLELGDSALYFCASSVGPGEIYEQFFGPGTRLTVL.

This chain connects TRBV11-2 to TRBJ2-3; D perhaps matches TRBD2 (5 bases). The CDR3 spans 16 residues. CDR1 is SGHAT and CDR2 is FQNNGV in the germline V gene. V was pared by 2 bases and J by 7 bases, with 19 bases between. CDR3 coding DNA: TGTGCCAGCAGCTTAATGGAAGGAAAGGGAGCTTATACGCAGTATTTT. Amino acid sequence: CASSLMEGKGAYTQYF.